This T cell receptor (beta chain) was recovered during a study of beta chain features in type 1 diabetes. Study as a whole: Examination spanned fewer than 140,000,000 sorted cells from all samples. Regarding the study as a whole: Moderate yet significant TCRB CDR3 shortening was seen in Type 1 diabetes patients in all four CD4+ subsets. The influence of HLA type on TCRB rearrangement stayed undetermined.

This clone was picked up a small number of times. Antigen specificity is unknown. This CDR3 is built from 14 residues. Germline trimming cut 3 bases from V and 0 bases from J; bases unmatched to any gene: 3. In germline, CDR1 is GTSNPN, CDR2 SVGIG (reference sequence). The entirety of the isolated RNA underwent reverse transcription, so expressed TCRB transcripts were sequenced. Profiled with immunoSEQ multiplex PCR; TCRdb holds only in-frame clones, not every one. The sample lists more than 350,000 clones; approximately 10% were seen once. The source material was naive CD4+ T cells from blood. The sequence came from a woman aged 18-29 years in good health. The chain is built from TRBV30 and TRBJ2-7; the match to TRBD2 covers 9 bases. The CDR3 coding sequence is TGTGCCTGGAGCGCGGGAGGGTACTCCTACGAGCAGTACTTC. It translates to CAWSAGGYSYEQYF.